The present entry profiles one T cell receptor (beta chain) with its context. Its antigen is unknown. This specimen comes from a study of CD8 T cells in Susac syndrome. RNA in amounts of roughly 0.5 to 1 ug was reverse transcribed with random hexamers. It was immunoSEQ multiplex PCR that amplified TCR beta CDR3 across 54 Vbeta and 13 Jbeta. Using its own MiXCR run on the immunoSEQ multiplex PCR reads, TCRdb lists one record per CDR3 protein. Altogether nearly 110,000 distinct CDR3 sequences are present, approximately 94% being singletons, with the ten largest covering 0.41%. The germline CDR1 and CDR2 sequences are MGHRA and YSYEKL. This CDR3 has 16 residues. V lost 5 bases, J lost 1 base, and 5 bases stayed unmatched. Findings and limits, study-wide: The relatively small number of individuals in the TCR sequencing and HLA analysis was acknowledged by the study.

The rearrangement uses TRBV4-1 and TRBJ2-2; TRBD1 aligns across 9 bases. The sequenced material came from CD8+ T cells from PBMCs. This TCR derives from a human donor with Susac syndrome. The CDR3 protein is CASSKPGQGNTGELFF. The DNA for the CDR3 is TGCGCCAGCAGCAAACCGGGACAGGGGAACACCGGGGAGCTGTTTTTT.